This is a list of T cell receptor beta chains from one sample in a study of CD8 T cells in Susac syndrome. Via MiXCR, TCRdb re-called the immunoSEQ multiplex PCR reads, giving one row per CDR3 protein. The data hold about 130,000 distinct CDR3 sequences, with about 95% observed a single time. Sample: CD4+ T cells from PBMCs. The receptor set was obtained from a human donor in good health. CDR3s leave out the opening cysteine and the closing phenylalanine or tryptophan. Each record gives: J gene, V gene, D gene, CDR3 protein. The D gene is left open where the match is weak.

J: TRBJ2-3
V: TRBV24-1
D: -
CDR3: ATSDPRTITDTQY

J: TRBJ2-7
V: TRBV27
D: TRBD1
CDR3: ASWTGNTYEQY

J: TRBJ2-1
V: TRBV5-3
D: -
CDR3: ARSFIERPGYNEQF

J: TRBJ2-1
V: TRBV3-1
D: TRBD2
CDR3: ASSPLAGGPMDEQF

J: TRBJ2-2
V: TRBV12-3/TRBV12-4
D: -
CDR3: ASTPLRGNTGELF

J: TRBJ1-5
V: TRBV10-3
D: -
CDR3: AISGGNQPQH

J: TRBJ2-4
V: TRBV24-1
D: -
CDR3: ATSDLGGFKNIQY

J: TRBJ1-1
V: TRBV3-1
D: -
CDR3: ASSQALGTEAF

J: TRBJ1-5
V: TRBV20-1
D: TRBD1
CDR3: SAWRTGINQPQH

J: TRBJ2-7
V: TRBV20-1
D: -
CDR3: SASALLYEQY

J: TRBJ1-1
V: TRBV7-2
D: TRBD1
CDR3: ASSYRDRAGTEAF

J: TRBJ2-5
V: TRBV25-1
D: TRBD1
CDR3: ASRRTGGSATD